Below, one T cell receptor (beta chain) is given with its context. Germline values: CDR1 MNHEY, CDR2 SVGAGI. CDR3 length equals 14 residues. J gave up 3 bases and V 7 bases, and 6 bases lay outside the gene matches. This entry comes from a study of blood T cell repertoires in COVID-19. Turning to the study itself: Whether acute or convalescent, the COVID-19 samples came from the United States, Italy and Spain.

Authors' processing steps: The authors estimated nucleated cell counts from reference gene primer amplification. Profiled with immunoSEQ multiplex PCR; TCRdb holds only in-frame clones, not every one. V and J calls and clone size are copied from that table; D and trimming were computed from the DNA. There are some 200,000 clones in the sample; 82% occur only once, and about an eighth lies in the top ten. This chain connects TRBV6-5 to TRBJ1-5; 7 nucleotides agree with TRBD1. Sequenced: peripheral blood. The TCR comes from a middle-aged woman with acute or convalescent COVID-19. The DNA of the CDR3 is TGTGCCAGCATCTTGACAGGGTCCAATCAGCCCCAGCATTTT. Amino acids: CASILTGSNQPQHF.